The rows below give T cell receptor beta chains drawn from one sample of a study of OX40 agonist ivuxolimab in advanced cancers. Produced via immunoSEQ multiplex PCR; TCRdb's table is partial and in-frame only. This sample has about 68,000 clones; about nine tenths occur once, and the top ten carry about 0.31%. Material: CD4+ or CD8+ T cells sorted from blood, obtained in a trial of the OX40 agonist ivuxolimab. These receptors all come from an adult with an advanced solid tumor such as melanoma, head and neck, liver or kidney cancer. CDR3s include the opening cysteine and the closing phenylalanine or tryptophan. The order of the fields is J gene, V gene, clone size, D gene, CDR3 protein, CDR3 DNA. The D gene is left open where the match is weak. Clone size is stated in some rows and not others, as once, few, many or a class when expanded.

>TRBJ2-7|TRBV28|-|TRBD1
CASSSTGVAYEQYF
TGTGCCAGCAGTTCAACAGGGGTGGCCTACGAGCAGTACTTC
>TRBJ2-2|TRBV18|-|TRBD1
CASSIGQGLHGELFF
TGTGCCAGCTCAATCGGACAGGGGCTCCACGGGGAGCTGTTTTTT
>TRBJ2-2|TRBV7-9|-|TRBD2
CASSLARAGANTGELFF
TGTGCCAGCAGCTTAGCGCGGGCGGGAGCGAACACCGGGGAGCTGTTTTTT
>TRBJ2-7|TRBV27|-|-
CASSLIQGEQYF
TGTGCCAGCAGCCTAATCCAGGGGGAGCAGTACTTC
>TRBJ2-1|TRBV5-1|-|-
CASSLAGASHNEQFF
TGCGCCAGCAGCTTGGCGGGAGCCTCTCACAATGAGCAGTTCTTC
>TRBJ2-1|TRBV4-1|-|TRBD2
CASSQVTSGSTNEQFF
TGCGCCAGCAGCCAAGTCACTAGCGGGAGTACCAATGAGCAGTTCTTC
>TRBJ2-1|TRBV5-1|once|TRBD2
CASSSGGLAGANEQFF
TGCGCCAGCAGCTCCGGAGGGCTAGCGGGAGCCAATGAGCAGTTCTTC
>TRBJ2-3|TRBV12-5|-|-
CASGLVPDTQYF
TGTGCTAGTGGTTTGGTACCAGATACGCAGTATTTT
>TRBJ1-3|TRBV5-5|-|-
CASSPDGSGNTIYF
TGTGCCAGCAGCCCGGACGGCTCTGGAAACACCATATATTTT
>TRBJ1-5|TRBV29-1|-|-
CSGGEWNQPQHF
TGCAGCGGGGGGGAATGGAATCAGCCCCAGCATTTT
>TRBJ2-2|TRBV10-2|-|-
CASRGPGGSNTGELFF
TGCGCCAGCAGGGGGCCTGGAGGTTCGAACACCGGGGAGCTGTTTTTT
>TRBJ2-5|TRBV6-6|once|-
CASSPGSHQETQYF
TGTGCCAGCAGCCCCGGGTCGCACCAAGAGACCCAGTACTTC
>TRBJ1-5|TRBV19|-|-
CASSGRTNQPQHF
TGTGCCAGTAGTGGGAGGACCAACCAGCCCCAGCATTTT
>TRBJ2-7|TRBV5-1|-|TRBD2
CASSSTASGPYEQYF
TGCGCCAGCAGCTCGACGGCTAGCGGACCCTACGAGCAGTACTTC
>TRBJ1-1|TRBV11-2|-|-
CASSLGGFTEAFF
TGTGCCAGCAGCTTAGGAGGGTTCACTGAAGCTTTCTTT
>TRBJ2-3|TRBV15|-|-
CATSRETGTDTQYF
TGTGCCACCAGCAGAGAGACAGGCACAGATACGCAGTATTTT
>TRBJ1-2|TRBV7-9|-|-
CASSLDWAVGNGYTF
TGTGCCAGCAGCTTAGATTGGGCAGTAGGAAATGGCTACACCTTC
>TRBJ1-4|TRBV28|-|-
CASSLGRQGGEKLFF
TGTGCCAGCAGTTTAGGACGGCAGGGTGGTGAAAAACTGTTTTTT
>TRBJ1-2|TRBV28|few|TRBD1
CASSLSPGQGYGYTF
TGTGCCAGCAGTTTAAGCCCGGGACAGGGGTATGGCTACACCTTC
>TRBJ1-5|TRBV6-1|-|TRBD1
CASRTGSNQPQHF
TGTGCCAGCAGGACAGGGAGCAATCAGCCCCAGCATTTT
>TRBJ2-7|TRBV7-3|-|TRBD2
CASSQTSGEQYF
TGTGCCAGCAGCCAAACTAGCGGCGAGCAGTACTTC
>TRBJ2-5|TRBV7-9|-|-
CASSPPGTQYF
TGTGCCAGCAGCCCCCCCGGGACCCAGTACTTC
>TRBJ1-2|TRBV6-1|few|-
CASSEIGREYGYTF
TGTGCCAGCAGTGAAATAGGCAGGGAATATGGCTACACCTTC
>TRBJ1-5|TRBV5-4|-|-
CASSLGGNYNQPQHF
TGTGCCAGCAGCTTGGGAGGGAATTACAATCAGCCCCAGCATTTT
>TRBJ2-5|TRBV5-4|-|-
CASSSDREQGETQYF
TGTGCCAGCAGCTCGGATCGGGAGCAGGGAGAGACCCAGTACTTC
>TRBJ2-7|TRBV6-6|-|TRBD2
CASSKRAGSYEQYF
TGTGCCAGCAGTAAACGAGCGGGATCATACGAGCAGTACTTC
>TRBJ1-1|TRBV7-3|-|-
CASSLNVGTEAFF
TGTGCCAGCAGCTTAAATGTTGGCACTGAAGCTTTCTTT
>TRBJ2-7|TRBV12-5|-|-
CASEAGRQQYF
TGTGCTAGCGAAGCAGGGCGCCAGCAGTACTTC
>TRBJ2-3|TRBV7-2|-|TRBD2
CASSWTGGTDTQYF
TGTGCCAGCAGCTGGACGGGAGGGACAGATACGCAGTATTTT
>TRBJ2-5|TRBV5-1|-|-
CASSLGAQETQYF
TGCGCCAGCAGCTTGGGGGCCCAAGAGACCCAGTACTTC
>TRBJ2-7|TRBV28|-|TRBD1
CASSPPVLGTGEGEQYF
TGTGCCAGCAGTCCTCCCGTCTTAGGGACAGGGGAAGGCGAGCAGTACTTC
>TRBJ1-5|TRBV11-2|-|-
CASSFSSLWPQHF
TGTGCCAGCAGCTTTTCTTCCCTTTGGCCCCAGCATTTT
>TRBJ2-2|TRBV25-1|few|TRBD2
CASSYPGSGRSGELFF
TGTGCCAGCAGTTACCCGGGTAGCGGGAGGTCCGGGGAGCTGTTTTTT
>TRBJ1-2|TRBV28|-|-
CASSLSSDDGYTF
TGTGCCAGCAGTTTATCTTCGGACGATGGCTACACCTTC
>TRBJ1-3|TRBV30|-|-
CAWKQGSGNTIYF
TGTGCCTGGAAACAGGGCTCTGGAAACACCATATATTTT
>TRBJ2-7|TRBV7-8|few|TRBD2
CASSLGLANVAKPYEQYF
TGTGCCAGCAGCCTAGGACTAGCGAATGTGGCGAAACCCTACGAGCAGTACTTC
>TRBJ2-5|TRBV5-6|once|TRBD2
CASSLKAGGQETQYF
TGTGCCAGCAGCTTGAAAGCGGGAGGACAAGAGACCCAGTACTTC
>TRBJ1-2|TRBV19|-|-
CASSINPGQIYGYTF
TGTGCCAGTAGTATAAACCCCGGACAGATCTATGGCTACACCTTC